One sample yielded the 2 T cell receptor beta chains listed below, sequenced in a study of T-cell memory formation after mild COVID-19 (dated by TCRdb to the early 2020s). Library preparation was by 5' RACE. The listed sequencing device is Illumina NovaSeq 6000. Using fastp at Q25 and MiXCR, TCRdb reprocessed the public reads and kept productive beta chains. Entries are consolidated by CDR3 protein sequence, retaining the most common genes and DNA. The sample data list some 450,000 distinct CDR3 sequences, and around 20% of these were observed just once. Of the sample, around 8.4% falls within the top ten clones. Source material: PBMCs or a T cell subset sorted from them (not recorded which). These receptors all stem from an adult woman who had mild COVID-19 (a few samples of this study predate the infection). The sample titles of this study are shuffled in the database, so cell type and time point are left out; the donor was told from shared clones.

CDR3 DNA sequence: TGTGCCAGCAGCTTGTTTAACACCATATATTTT. Its translation: CASSLFNTIYF. This chain connects TRBV7-2 to TRBJ1-3; D ambiguous. V dropped 3 bases and J dropped 7 bases, with 4 bases sitting between them. The CDR3 runs 11 residues. CDR1 and CDR2 from the germline V gene are SGHTA and FQGNSA. Variable domain in full (rest from reference TRBV7-2 and TRBJ1-3): GAGVSQSPSNKVTEKGKDVELRCDPISGHTALYWYRQSLGQGLEFLIYFQGNSAPDKSGLPSDRFSAERTGGSVSTLTIQRTQQEDSAVYLCASSLFNTIYFGEGSWLTVV.

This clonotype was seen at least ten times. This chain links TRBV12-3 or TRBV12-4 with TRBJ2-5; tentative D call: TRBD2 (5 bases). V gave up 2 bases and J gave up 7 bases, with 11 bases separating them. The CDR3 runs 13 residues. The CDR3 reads CASSLYPEGTQYF. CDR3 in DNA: TGTGCCAGCAGTTTATATCCTGAGGGGACCCAGTACTTC.